Listed below are T cell receptor beta chains from one sample, sequenced in a study of blood T cell repertoires in COVID-19. This table comes from immunoSEQ multiplex PCR, and its TCRdb copy is limited to in-frame clones, with some not included. This sample has 120,000 or so clones, with roughly 80% found just once. Sample: peripheral blood. The receptor set was obtained from a human donor in a cohort sampled during active COVID-19. The conserved cysteine and the conserved F or W are not part of the CDR3 here. The D gene is left open where the match is weak.

TRBV7-2 | . | 10 | ASTPGGDTQY
TRBV28 | TRBD2 | 13 | VCRSGTGGTDTQY
TRBV30 | TRBD2 | 13 | AWSVREGKTDTQY
TRBV6-5 | TRBD1 | 12 | ASSRDRVSYEQY
TRBV24-1 | . | 14 | ATSDRTGSSYNEQF
TRBV28 | . | 13 | ATQSVSTSTDTQY
TRBV20-1 | . | 11 | SASRTGGNTIY
TRBV20-1 | . | 13 | SASPGGMTQETQY
TRBV18 | TRBD2 | 14 | ASSPKIAGRTGELF
TRBV2 | . | 11 | ASSPGVPGELF
TRBV7-9 | . | 12 | ASSPRTENTEAF
TRBV5-8 | . | 12 | ASSLGGGESPLH
TRBV27 | . | 13 | ASSSQGGASTEAF
TRBV5-8 | TRBD2 | 12 | ASSFGGSTGELF
TRBV19 | . | 10 | ASSMRGNGYT
TRBV5-4 | . | 13 | ASSPTADSHEKLF
TRBV21-1 | . | 12 | ASSVRRGHNEQF
TRBV27 | . | 12 | ASSLLGGMGEAF
TRBV29-1 | TRBD1 | 10 | SAVLQGYEQY
TRBV5-1 | TRBD2 | 13 | ASSALAGGYNEQF
TRBV7-9 | TRBD1 | 13 | ASSYRGQWEEKLF
TRBV7-9 | . | 12 | ASSSPPERNTIY
TRBV4-1 | TRBD1 | 16 | ASSQARTRGQKDTEAF
TRBV6-2/TRBV6-3 | . | 13 | ASSYSRGPVDGYT
TRBV2 | . | 10 | ASSQQGYEQY
TRBV5-1 | . | 11 | ASSLGQSYEQY
TRBV7-3 | TRBD2 | 14 | ASSLTGGAAYNEQF
TRBV11-2 | . | 12 | ASSSDGGAYEQY
TRBV19 | . | 12 | ASSPEPAVIGYT
TRBV5-6 | . | 14 | ASSYRPGTMMREQY
TRBV9 | . | 13 | ASSSERGENTEAF
TRBV9 | . | 14 | ASSARQYTSGNTIY
TRBV5-6 | . | 12 | ASARRGGNQPQH
TRBV5-1 | . | 13 | ASSLAKHSTDTQY
TRBV7-8 | . | 10 | ASSPPSDTQY
TRBV6-2/TRBV6-3 | . | 10 | ASSPTRYEQF
TRBV5-8 | . | 13 | ASSLLAGSTDTQY
TRBV4-1 | TRBD2 | 15 | ASSLFGTPGLANEQF
TRBV19 | . | 14 | ASSIDGRERANVLT
TRBV7-2 | TRBD2 | 12 | ASSLALAGGQQY
TRBV7-6 | TRBD1 | 13 | ASSSGQGLGNTIY
TRBV7-9 | . | 12 | ASSSGNDKNIQY
TRBV9 | . | 11 | ASSVAGPDTQY
TRBV7-3 | . | 11 | ASSFTGQETQY
TRBV7-2 | TRBD1 | 13 | ASRQGTGPNEKLF
TRBV19 | . | 16 | ASSIPGTTLSGANVLT
TRBV4-2 | . | 12 | ASSPGGNSYGYT
TRBV28 | . | 13 | ASRFRGTGNTEAF
TRBV11-2 | . | 13 | ASSLDGRDGETQY